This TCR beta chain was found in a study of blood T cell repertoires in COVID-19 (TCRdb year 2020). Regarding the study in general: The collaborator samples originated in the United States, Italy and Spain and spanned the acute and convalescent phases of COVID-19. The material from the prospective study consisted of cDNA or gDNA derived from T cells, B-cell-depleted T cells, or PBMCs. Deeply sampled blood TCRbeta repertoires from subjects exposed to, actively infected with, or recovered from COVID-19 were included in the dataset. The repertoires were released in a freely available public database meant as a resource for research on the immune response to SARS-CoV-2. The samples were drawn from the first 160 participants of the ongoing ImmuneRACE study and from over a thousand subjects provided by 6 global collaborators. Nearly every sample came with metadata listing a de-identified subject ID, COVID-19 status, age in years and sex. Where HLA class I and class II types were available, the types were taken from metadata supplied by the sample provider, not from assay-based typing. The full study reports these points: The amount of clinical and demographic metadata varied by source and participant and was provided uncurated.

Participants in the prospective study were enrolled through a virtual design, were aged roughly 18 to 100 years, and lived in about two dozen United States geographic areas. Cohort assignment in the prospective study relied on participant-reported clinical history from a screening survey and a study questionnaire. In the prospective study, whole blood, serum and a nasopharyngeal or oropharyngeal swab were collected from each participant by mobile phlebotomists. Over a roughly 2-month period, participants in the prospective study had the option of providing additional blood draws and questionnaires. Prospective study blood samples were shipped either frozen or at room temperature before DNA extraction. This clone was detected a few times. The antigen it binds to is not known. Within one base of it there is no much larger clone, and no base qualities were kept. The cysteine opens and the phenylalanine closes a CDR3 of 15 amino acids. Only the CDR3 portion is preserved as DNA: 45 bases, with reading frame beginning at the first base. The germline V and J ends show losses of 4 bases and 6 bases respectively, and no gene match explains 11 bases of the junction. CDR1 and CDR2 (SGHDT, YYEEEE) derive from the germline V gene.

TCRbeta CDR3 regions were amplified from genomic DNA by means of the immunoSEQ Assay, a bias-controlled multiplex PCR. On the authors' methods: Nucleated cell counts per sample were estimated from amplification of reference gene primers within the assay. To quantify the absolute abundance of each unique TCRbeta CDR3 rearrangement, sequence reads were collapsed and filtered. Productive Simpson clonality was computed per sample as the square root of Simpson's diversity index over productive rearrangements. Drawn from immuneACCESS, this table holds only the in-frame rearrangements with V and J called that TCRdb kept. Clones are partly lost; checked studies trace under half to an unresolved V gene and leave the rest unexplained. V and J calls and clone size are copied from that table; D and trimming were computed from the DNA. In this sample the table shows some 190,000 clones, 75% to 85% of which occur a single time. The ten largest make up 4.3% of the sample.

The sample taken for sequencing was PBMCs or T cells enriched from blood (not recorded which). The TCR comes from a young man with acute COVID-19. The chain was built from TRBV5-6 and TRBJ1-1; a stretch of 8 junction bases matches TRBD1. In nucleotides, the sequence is TGTGCCAGCAGCAGAATGACAGGGGAAAGGGCTGAAGCTTTCTTT. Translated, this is CASSRMTGERAEAFF.